These 21 T cell receptor beta chains were all obtained from the same sample, sequenced in a study of shared clonotypes between healthy human individuals (TCRdb year 2020). Library construction relied on the immunoSEQ multiplex PCR assay. The clones in this table, taken by TCRdb from immuneACCESS, are in-frame only. Not every clone is retained; where verified, under half of the shortfall comes from an unresolved V gene, and the cause of the rest is unknown. The sample contains about 1 million clones, around 76% of them found a single time. Together, the top ten hold about 1.4% of the sample. The source material was memory CD4+ T cells sorted from blood. The intended sense of this specimen's cell subset or site label: CD45RA-negative fraction. Source of these receptors: a man in his late teens or twenties in good health.

This clone came up once. The chain has TRBV28 and TRBJ2-1; maybe TRBD2 (5 bases). Trimming removed 6 bases from V and 6 bases from J, with 21 bases in between. Germline V gives CDR1 MDHEN, CDR2 SYDVKM. The CDR3 spans 16 residues. CDR3 loop: CASSHGVWGDSNEQFF. The CDR3 nucleotides read TGTGCCAGCAGCCACGGTGTTTGGGGAGACTCCAATGAGCAGTTCTTC.

The chain carries TRBV5-1 and TRBJ2-2; 8 nucleotides match TRBD1. Germline CDR1 and CDR2: SGHRS and YFSETQ. The V segment lost 2 bases and the J segment 6 bases; nucleotides outside the gene matches: 6. This CDR3 spans 15 amino acids. CDR3 in DNA: TGCGCCAGCAGCTTCTCAGGGGGCTCCCCCGGGGAGCTGTTTTTT. Translated: CASSFSGGSPGELFF.

This clone was recorded once. V is TRBV10-2 and J is TRBJ2-7; 9 bases line up with TRBD2. CDR1 WSHSY and CDR2 SAAADI come from the germline V gene. The V and J ends lost 9 bases and 0 bases, in that order; junction bases with no gene match: 9. This CDR3 is 15 amino acids long. For the CDR3, the DNA is TGCGCCAGTAAGTTTGTAGCGGGGGACTCCTACGAGCAGTACTTC. Translated, it gives CASKFVAGDSYEQYF.

This clone showed up just a few times. V and J are TRBV9 and TRBJ1-1; D is possibly TRBD1 (5 bases). CDR1 is SGDLS and CDR2 is YYNGEE in the germline V gene. V was trimmed by 0 bases and J by 0 bases, leaving 9 bases between them. This CDR3 contains 15 residues. CDR3 residues: CASSVVGGLNTEAFF. CDR3 DNA sequence: TGTGCCAGCAGCGTAGTGGGGGGTCTGAACACTGAAGCTTTCTTT.

The chain links TRBV10-2 to TRBJ2-7; 11 bases fit TRBD2. Germline loops: CDR1 WSHSY, CDR2 SAAADI. The CDR3 consists of 13 residues. The junction had 4 bases not matched to a gene; V was cut back by 6 bases and J by 6 bases. The CDR3 sequence: CASSPGTSGEQYF. CDR3 DNA: TGCGCCAGCAGCCCGGGGACTAGCGGCGAGCAGTACTTC.

The chain links TRBV30 to TRBJ1-2; the D is unclear. The ends were cut back, 4 bases at V and 4 bases at J, with 7 bases in the middle. The CDR3 is 11 residues long. Germline V gene sequence: CDR1 GTSNPN, CDR2 SVGIG (reference sequence). CDR3 DNA: TGTGCCTGGACAGGCGTCTATGGCTACACCTTC. Translating it yields CAWTGVYGYTF.

This clone was detected a few times. The V and J genes are TRBV7-2 and TRBJ1-1; D remains ambiguous. Germline assignment: CDR1 SGHTA and CDR2 FQGNSA. This CDR3 is 14 amino acids long. V gave up 4 bases and J gave up 0 bases, with 9 bases separating them. The CDR3 spells CASSWAGMNTEAFF. Written as DNA, the CDR3 is TGTGCCAGCAGCTGGGCCGGAATGAACACTGAAGCTTTCTTT.

The chain has TRBV6-6 and TRBJ2-7; D remains unclear. Germline CDR1 is MNHNY and CDR2 is SVGAGI (reference sequence). This CDR3 has 12 amino acids. V lost 0 bases and J lost 6, with 6 bases in between. CDR3 region: CASSYSTLEQYF. In DNA form, the CDR3 reads TGTGCCAGCAGTTACTCGACCCTCGAGCAGTACTTC.

CDR3 sequence (DNA): TGTGCCAGCAGCGACGCTAGCACAGATACGCAGTATTTT. This codes for CASSDASTDTQYF. V usage is TRBV9 and J usage is TRBJ2-3; D is undetermined. The CDR3 extends over 13 amino acids. V gave up 3 bases and J gave up 0 bases, with 5 bases separating them. Looked up from germline, CDR1 is SGDLS and CDR2 is YYNGEE.

V gene TRBV7-8 combines with J gene TRBJ1-5; 8 bases align to TRBD1. Per germline, CDR1 SGHVS and CDR2 FQNEAQ. V lost 0 bases, J lost 7 bases, and 5 bases stayed unmatched. The CDR3 loop spans 15 amino acids. CDR3 residues: CASSLAQGARQPQHF. The CDR3, as DNA: TGTGCCAGCAGCTTAGCGCAGGGGGCGAGGCAGCCCCAGCATTTT.

CDR3 sequence reads: CAWSDPWDRGLGELFF. The CDR3 DNA sequence: TGTGCCTGGAGTGACCCCTGGGACAGGGGTCTCGGGGAGCTGTTTTTT. The J gene is TRBJ2-2, the V gene TRBV30; 10 bases agree with TRBD1. The CDR3 runs 16 residues. V was clipped by 1 base and J by 7 bases; unmatched bases: 9. Germline loops: CDR1 GTSNPN, CDR2 SVGIG (reference sequence).

V usage is TRBV18 and J usage is TRBJ1-3, with D maybe TRBD1 (6 bases). Deletions cut 6 bases from V and 2 bases from J, with 11 bases between. The CDR3 length is 14 residues. CDR1 and CDR2 from the germline V gene are KGHSH and LQKENI. The chain's CDR3 is CASSEGVAGNTIYF. The CDR3 region has the DNA TGTGCCAGCTCTGAGGGGGTTGCTGGAAACACCATATATTTT.

The chain carries TRBV4-3 and TRBJ1-1; maybe TRBD1 (5 bases). The CDR3 is 14 residues long. The V gene lost 3 bases and the J gene lost 2 bases, with 10 bases spanning the gap. The germline gives CDR1 LGHNA, CDR2 YSLEER. The CDR3 DNA is TGCGCCAGCAGCCAGGGGGGGATCAACACTGAAGCTTTCTTT. Its protein product is CASSQGGINTEAFF.

This sequence joins TRBV5-4 and TRBJ1-3; D might be TRBD1 (5 bases). The CDR3 is 16 amino acids. From germline, CDR1 is SGHNT and CDR2 YYREEE (reference sequence). Trimming stripped 4 bases from V and 0 bases from J, with 14 bases between. The CDR3 bases are TGTGCCAGCAGCCCCGCCGGGACGGGCTCTGGAAACACCATATATTTT. This codes for CASSPAGTGSGNTIYF. Variable domain in full (rest from reference TRBV5-4 and TRBJ1-3): ETGVTQSPTHLIKTRGQQVTLRCSSQSGHNTVSWYQQALGQGPQFIFQYYREEENGRGNFPPRFSGLQFPNYSSELNVNALELDDSALYLCASSPAGTGSGNTIYFGEGSWLTVV.

This clone was found once. This chain connects TRBV2 to TRBJ2-7; 10 nucleotides match TRBD1. Unmatched junction bases numbered 14, after V lost 4 bases and J lost 5 bases. The CDR3 contains 17 residues. Per the germline V gene, CDR1 is SNHLY and CDR2 is FYNNEI. CDR3 in amino acids: CASSAGTGAANRDEQYF. The CDR3, as DNA: TGTGCCAGCAGTGCCGGGACAGGGGCGGCGAACCGGGACGAGCAGTACTTC.

This clone came up a few times. This sequence joins TRBV7-8 and TRBJ2-7; 9 positions agree with TRBD1. Germline V lookup: CDR1 SGHVS, CDR2 FQNEAQ. V shed 8 bases, J shed 4 bases, and the junction held 9 bases outside the gene matches. The CDR3 is 14 residues long. The CDR3 protein is CASGTGGAGYEQYF. The CDR3 DNA reads as TGTGCCAGCGGTACAGGGGGCGCGGGATACGAGCAGTACTTC. Full variable domain (missing parts from reference TRBV7-8 and TRBJ2-7): GAGVSQSPRYKVAKRGQDVALRCDPISGHVSLFWYQQALGQGPEFLTYFQNEAQLDKSGLPSDRFFAERPEGSVSTLKIQRTQQEDSAVYLCASGTGGAGYEQYFGPGTRLTVT.

The chain joins TRBV7-9 to TRBJ1-2; D perhaps matches TRBD1 (5 bases). Germline assignment: CDR1 SEHNR and CDR2 FQNEAQ (reference sequence). Trimming cost V 4 bases and J 8 bases, with 14 bases left between them. The CDR3 is 13 amino acids. The CDR3 sequence is CASSSPGGGGYTF. The CDR3 DNA reads as TGTGCCAGCAGCTCCCCCGGGGGAGGGGGCTACACCTTC.

The chain combines TRBV28 with TRBJ1-6; TRBD1 agrees at 10 bases. The V segment lost 8 bases and the J segment 11 bases; nucleotides outside the gene matches: 15. Germline lookup yields CDR1 MDHEN and CDR2 SYDVKM. The CDR3 contains 16 residues. CDR3 bases: TGTGCCAGCGCTTACGGGGGGGACAGGGGCCGACCACCCCTCCACTTT. It encodes CASAYGGDRGRPPLHF.

Concerning this clone: This same CDR3 is encoded by further DNA sequences in the sample. The chain carries TRBV7-2 and TRBJ1-5; TRBD1 matches at 8 bases. The CDR3 has 14 amino acids. Germline CDR1 and CDR2: SGHTA and FQGNSA. Losses at the gene ends were 1 base for V and 4 bases for J; bases not matched to a gene: 0. CDR3 in amino acids: CASSLGQGNQPQHF. The CDR3 DNA is TGTGCCAGCAGCTTAGGACAGGGGAATCAGCCCCAGCATTTT.

This clone turned up a few times. The chain combines TRBV7-6 with TRBJ2-2; TRBD2 might be the D (5 bases). CDR1 SGHVS and CDR2 FNYEAQ come from the germline V gene. Trimming pared 2 bases from V and 3 bases from J, leaving 7 bases between. This CDR3 is 14 amino acids long. The CDR3 protein is CASSLSGYTGELFF. As DNA, the CDR3 is TGTGCCAGCAGCTTAAGCGGTTACACCGGGGAGCTGTTTTTT.

The chain has TRBV5-1 and TRBJ2-5; TRBD1 aligns across 7 bases. With 3 bases clipped from V and 2 bases from J, the junction kept 4 bases outside the gene matches. The CDR3 extends over 14 amino acids. CDR1 SGHRS and CDR2 YFSETQ come from the germline V gene. The CDR3 sequence is CASSYRGGQETQYF. The CDR3 nucleotides read TGCGCCAGCAGCTACAGGGGTGGACAAGAGACCCAGTACTTC.